The present T cell receptor beta chain was sequenced within a study of T cells in Graves' hyperthyroidism and ophthalmopathy. In its sample, this clonotype was seen a few times. TCR beta CDR3 regions were amplified from RNA transcripts. Carried out on the TCR CDR3, a first-round RT-PCR used the HTBI primer set. Each CDR3 protein is one row after TCRdb ran MiXCR on the multiplex PCR reads. This sample has approximately 570,000 distinct CDR3 sequences; just under 20% occur once, and the top ten carry over 45%. The CDR3 is 14 residues long. Germline-derived CDR1 and CDR2 are MNHNS and SASEGT. V gave up 10 bases and J gave up 0 bases, with 15 bases separating them.

The chain is built from TRBV6-1 and TRBJ1-1; possible D gene TRBD1, 6 bases. The source is a man in his forties with Graves' ophthalmopathy. The sample consisted of blood. Here the CDR3 DNA reads TGTGCCATCCGGTTGGGACATCTGAACACTGAAGCTTTCTTT. Amino acid sequence: CAIRLGHLNTEAFF.